The 10 T cell receptor beta chains presented below share a single source sample, sequenced in a study of cytomegalovirus exposure and HLA in healthy donors. Primers included in the PCR were 60 Vbeta and 13 Jbeta primers. The repertoire was sequenced with immunoSEQ multiplex PCR; TCRdb's copy has only in-frame clones and lacks some. The sample holds fewer than 200,000 clones, more than 75% seen once. The sequencing sample was made of PBMCs. Receptors were obtained from a man aged 30 to 45 in good health and CMV-seropositive.

V is TRBV4-3 and J is TRBJ1-2; 7 nucleotides match TRBD1. The CDR3 contains 16 residues. Trimming cost V 1 base and J 2 bases; bases outside gene matches: 7. Germline V CDR1 and CDR2: LGHNA, YSLEER. The CDR3 region is CASSQGATGLNYGYTF. CDR3 DNA: TGCGCCAGCAGCCAAGGGGCGACAGGGTTAAACTATGGCTACACCTTC.

This clone appeared a few times. The chain carries TRBV4-1 and TRBJ2-3; TRBD2 might be the D (6 bases). Trimming took off 0 bases at V and 3 bases at J, with 25 bases between the two ends. In germline, CDR1 is MGHRA, CDR2 YSYEKL. The CDR3 loop spans 20 amino acids. The CDR3 DNA is TGCGCCAGCAGCCAAGAGGGAGGAACGGGAGAGCAATGGGGGACAGATACGCAGTATTTT. Translated: CASSQEGGTGEQWGTDTQYF.

The genes are TRBV6-5 and TRBJ2-3, with D perhaps matching TRBD2 (5 bases). V was trimmed by 2 bases and J by 0 bases, leaving 9 bases between them. In germline, CDR1 is MNHEY, CDR2 SVGAGI. The CDR3 is 15 residues long. CDR3 protein: CASSYERTSTDTQYF. CDR3 sequence (DNA): TGTGCCAGCAGTTACGAGCGGACTAGCACAGATACGCAGTATTTT.

The CDR3 DNA is TGTGCCAGCAGCTCGGACAGGGAAGGGCGTGGCTACACCTTC. The encoded protein is CASSSDREGRGYTF. V gene TRBV7-2 combines with J gene TRBJ1-2, with 8 bases that match TRBD1. CDR3 length equals 14 residues. V shed 4 bases and J 7 bases; nucleotides not matched to a gene: 8. The germline V gene encodes CDR1 SGHTA and CDR2 FQGNSA.

The chain couples TRBV29-1 to TRBJ2-7, with unresolved D. V was trimmed by 5 bases and J by 1 base, leaving 12 bases between them. The CDR3 sequence is 13 residues long. Germline V gene lookup returns CDR1 SQVTM and CDR2 ANQGSEA. CDR3 residues: CSVSRALSYEQYV. The DNA for the CDR3 is TGCAGCGTTTCGAGAGCACTATCCTACGAGCAGTACGTC.

The chain combines TRBV21-1 with TRBJ1-2. TRBV21-1 is labeled a pseudogene. This CDR3 contains 10 residues. CDR3 in amino acids: CASSPNGYTF. As DNA, the CDR3 is TGTGCCAGCAGCCCTAATGGCTACACCTTC.

The chain carries TRBV11-3 and TRBJ1-1; D gene ambiguous. V lost 8 bases and J lost 1, with 11 bases in between. Looked up from germline, CDR1 is SGHNT and CDR2 is YENEEA. The CDR3 covers 13 residues. This CDR3 reads CASADLTNTEAFF. The CDR3 DNA is TGTGCCAGCGCGGACTTGACGAACACTGAAGCTTTCTTT.

The table lists this clone with a few counts. DNA of the CDR3: TGCGCCAGCAGCCAAGACGAGGGGAACACTGAAGCTTTCTTT. Protein: CASSQDEGNTEAFF. The gene calls are TRBV4-1 and TRBJ1-1; D is unresolved. The CDR3 covers 14 residues. The V end was cut by 0 bases, the J end by 1 base, with 6 bases between. Germline-derived CDR1 and CDR2 are MGHRA and YSYEKL.

The J gene is TRBJ1-2, the V gene TRBV7-9; weak D call: TRBD1 (6 bases). CDR1 is SEHNR, CDR2 FQNEAQ, per germline (reference sequence). Deletions cut 1 base from V and 8 bases from J, with 8 bases between. The CDR3 is 12 residues long. CDR3 residues: CASSLGGGGYTF. CDR3 DNA: TGTGCCAGCAGCTTAGGTGGGGGCGGCTACACCTTC. The entire variable domain, with the rest obtained from reference TRBV7-9 and TRBJ1-2, is as follows: DTGVSQNPRHKITKRGQNVTFRCDPISEHNRLYWYRQTLGQGPEFLTYFQNEAQLEKSRLLSDRFSAERPKGSFSTLEIQRTEQGDSAMYLCASSLGGGGYTFGSGTRLTVV.

The chain combines TRBV14 with TRBJ2-6; TRBD1 might be the D (6 bases). Looked up from germline, CDR1 is SGHDN and CDR2 is FVKESK. V lost 6 bases and J lost 0, with 18 bases in between. The CDR3 has 18 amino acids. CDR3: CASSQAGDPSSGANVLTF. The CDR3 DNA follows: TGTGCCAGCAGTCAGGCAGGGGACCCCAGCTCTGGGGCCAACGTCCTGACTTTC. Supplemented by reference TRBV14 and TRBJ2-6, the full variable domain reads EAGVTQFPSHSVIEKGQTVTLRCDPISGHDNLYWYRRVMGKEIKFLLHFVKESKQDESGMPNNRFLAERTGGTYSTLKVQPAELEDSGVYFCASSQAGDPSSGANVLTFGAGSRLTVL.